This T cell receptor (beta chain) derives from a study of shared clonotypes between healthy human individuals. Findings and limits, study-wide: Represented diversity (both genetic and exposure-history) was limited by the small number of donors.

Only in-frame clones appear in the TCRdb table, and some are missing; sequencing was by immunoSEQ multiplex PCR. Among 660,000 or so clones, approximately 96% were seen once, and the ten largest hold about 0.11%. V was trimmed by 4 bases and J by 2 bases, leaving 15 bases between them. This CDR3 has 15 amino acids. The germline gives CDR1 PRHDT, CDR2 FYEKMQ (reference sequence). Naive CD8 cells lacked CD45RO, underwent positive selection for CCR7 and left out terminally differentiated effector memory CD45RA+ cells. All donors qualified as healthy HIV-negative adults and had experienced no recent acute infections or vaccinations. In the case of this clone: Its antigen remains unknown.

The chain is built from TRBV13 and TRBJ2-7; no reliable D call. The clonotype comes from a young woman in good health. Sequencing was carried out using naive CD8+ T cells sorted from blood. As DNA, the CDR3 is TGTGCCAGCAGCTCCTTTGCCGGGCAGACCTACGAGCAGTACTTC. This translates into CASSSFAGQTYEQYF.